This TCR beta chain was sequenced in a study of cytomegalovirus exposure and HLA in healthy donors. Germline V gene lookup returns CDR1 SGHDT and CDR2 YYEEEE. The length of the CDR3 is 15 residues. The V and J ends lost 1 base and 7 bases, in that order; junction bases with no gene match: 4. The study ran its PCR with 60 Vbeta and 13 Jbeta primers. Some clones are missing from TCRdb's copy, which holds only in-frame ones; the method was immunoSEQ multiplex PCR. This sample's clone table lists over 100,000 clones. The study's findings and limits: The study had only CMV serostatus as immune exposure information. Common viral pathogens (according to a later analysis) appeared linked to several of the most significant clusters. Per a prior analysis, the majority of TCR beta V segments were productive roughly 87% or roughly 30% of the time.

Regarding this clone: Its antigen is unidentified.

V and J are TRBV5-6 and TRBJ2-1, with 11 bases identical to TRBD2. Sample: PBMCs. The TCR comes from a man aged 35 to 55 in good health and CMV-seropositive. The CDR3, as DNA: TGTGCCAGCAGCTTGTTGACTAGCGGGACTAATGAGCAGTTCTTC. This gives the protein CASSLLTSGTNEQFF.